The 7 T cell receptor beta chains listed next were all sequenced from one sample in a study of T-cell reconstitution after alpha-beta-depleted transplantation in children. During its preparation, the TCRbeta library received unique molecular identifiers. TCRdb used MiXCR to reprocess the PCR reads, holding one entry per CDR3 protein. The sample has about 900,000 distinct CDR3 sequences, under 30% seen once. The material sequenced was PBMCs, mostly from graft donor cells, taken 360 days after TCRalphabeta/CD19-depleted stem cell transplant. The receptors originated from a boy under two years old who had a stem cell transplant for SCID, so the T cells may come from the graft donor.

The chain employs TRBV18 and TRBJ2-5; no firm D call. This CDR3 is built from 15 residues. CDR1 KGHSH and CDR2 LQKENI come from the germline V gene. V lost 2 bases to trimming and J lost 2 bases, with 12 bases between them. CDR3: CASSPESAEQETQYF. The CDR3, as DNA: TGTGCCAGCTCACCAGAATCGGCGGAGCAAGAGACCCAGTACTTC.

The chain is built from TRBV27 and TRBJ1-1; D might be TRBD1 (6 bases). V lost 6 bases, J lost 0 bases, and 14 bases lay in between. The V gene's germline CDR1 is MNHEY and CDR2 SMNVEV (reference sequence). This CDR3 region has 15 residues. CDR3 region: CASSPGWDMNTEAFF. The CDR3 bases are TGTGCCAGCAGCCCCGGGTGGGACATGAACACTGAAGCTTTCTTT.

The CDR3 nucleotides read TGTGCCAGCGAGTGGGGATCCAGCTCCTACGAGCAGTACTTC. Translating it yields CASEWGSSSYEQYF. The chain is built from TRBV28 and TRBJ2-7; the D is unclear. Germline V CDR1 and CDR2: MDHEN, SYDVKM. The CDR3 runs to 14 residues. V was clipped by 8 bases and J by 0 bases, with 14 bases between them.

This clonotype was counted only a few times. The chain joins TRBV28 to TRBJ1-4, with a tentative D call TRBD1 (5 bases). This CDR3 is built from 16 residues. Germline V gene data show CDR1 as MDHEN and CDR2 as SYDVKM. V lost 6 bases and J 1 base, leaving 15 bases between the germline ends. CDR3 in DNA: TGTGCCAGCAGGACAGCCCAGGAGAGAACTAATGAAAAACTGTTTTTT. It codes for CASRTAQERTNEKLFF.

This clonotype appeared a few times. V is TRBV5-1 and J is TRBJ1-4, with unresolved D. The V gene lost 6 bases and the J gene lost 8 bases, with 17 bases spanning the gap. CDR3 length: 14 residues. Per the germline V gene, CDR1 is SGHRS and CDR2 is YFSETQ. Written as DNA, the CDR3 is TGCGCCAGCACCCAGCCTTCGGATGGGGAAAAACTGTTTTTT. This sequence encodes CASTQPSDGEKLFF.

V and J are TRBV5-1 and TRBJ2-5; TRBD1 matches at 9 bases. The CDR3 loop spans 16 amino acids. After removal of 4 bases from V and 0 bases from J, the junction contained 7 bases not matched to a gene. Germline V lookup: CDR1 SGHRS, CDR2 YFSETQ. The chain's CDR3 is CASSTWTGVDQETQYF. CDR3 DNA: TGCGCCAGCAGCACGTGGACAGGGGTGGACCAAGAGACCCAGTACTTC.

This clonotype was detected once. CDR3 DNA: TGCAGTGCTAGATCCGGGCAGGGGGGCGAGCAGTACTTC. The encoded protein is CSARSGQGGEQYF. The chain joins TRBV20-1 to TRBJ2-7; perhaps TRBD1 as D (7 bases). The CDR3 runs to 13 residues. V was shortened by 2 bases and J by 6 bases, with 14 bases between the two germline ends. Germline V lookup: CDR1 DFQATT, CDR2 SNEGSKA (reference sequence).